Shown below are 17 T cell receptor beta chains from a single sample sequenced in a study of blood T cell repertoires in COVID-19. The assay was immunoSEQ multiplex PCR, and TCRdb's table has in-frame clones only and misses some. The sample shows 490,000 or so clones, approximately 86% of them seen only once. The sample consisted of PBMCs or T cells enriched from blood (not recorded which). The origin of the receptors is a woman aged 55-70 years who had recovered from COVID-19.

V usage is TRBV9 and J usage is TRBJ1-4; no clear D gene. Germline CDR1 is SGDLS and CDR2 is YYNGEE. The CDR3 is 15 residues long. Between the trimmed V and J ends, which lost 4 bases and 4 bases, there was a span of 14 bases. The CDR3 is CASSPHLGGNEKLFF. The CDR3 DNA follows: TGTGCCAGCAGCCCCCACTTGGGAGGTAATGAAAAACTGTTTTTT.

In DNA, the CDR3 is TGCGCCAGCAGCCCGGGGGGCCTTAGCGCGACGGGTGAGCAGTTCTTC. This sequence encodes CASSPGGLSATGEQFF. This rearrangement joins TRBV5-1 to TRBJ2-1; possibly TRBD2 for D (7 bases). Trimming cost V 4 bases and J 9 bases, with 23 bases left between them. The CDR3 runs to 16 residues. Per the germline V gene, CDR1 is SGHRS and CDR2 is YFSETQ.

The chain has TRBV7-8 and TRBJ2-5; 7 bases line up with TRBD1. The CDR3 has 13 amino acids. Germline CDR1 is SGHVS and CDR2 is FQNEAQ. Trimming cost V 5 bases and J 3 bases; bases outside gene matches: 3. The CDR3 sequence is CASSPGQKETQYF. The CDR3 DNA is TGTGCCAGCAGCCCGGGACAGAAAGAGACCCAGTACTTC.

The rearrangement links TRBV6-5 to TRBJ1-2; D is uncertain. The CDR3 has 12 residues. V dropped 2 bases and J dropped 8 bases, with 9 bases sitting between them. From germline, CDR1 is MNHEY and CDR2 SVGAGI. The CDR3 region is CASSYEGRGYTF. The DNA of the CDR3 is TGTGCCAGCAGTTACGAGGGAAGAGGCTACACCTTC.

This clone has only a few counts. This chain uses TRBV10-1 with TRBJ1-1; D perhaps matches TRBD1 (5 bases). The CDR3 sequence is 14 residues long. Germline values: CDR1 WNHNN, CDR2 SYGVQD (reference sequence). V shed 3 bases and J shed 6 bases, with 14 bases lying between them. This CDR3 is CASSDSGGNAEAFF. CDR3 nucleotide sequence: TGCGCCAGCAGTGATTCCGGGGGTAACGCTGAAGCTTTCTTT.

This clone was seen once. V is TRBV9 and J is TRBJ2-3, with TRBD2 as a possible D gene (7 bases). CDR3 length: 16 residues. V lost 4 bases to trimming and J lost 3 bases, with 18 bases between them. CDR1 and CDR2 from the germline V gene are SGDLS and YYNGEE. CDR3: CASSSRRGLRTDTQYF. The CDR3 DNA follows: TGTGCCAGCAGCTCCCGCAGGGGACTAAGGACAGATACGCAGTATTTT. The complete variable domain, with remaining parts taken from reference TRBV9 and TRBJ2-3, reads DSGVTQTPKHLITATGQRVTLRCSPRSGDLSVYWYQQSLDQGLQFLIQYYNGEERAKGNILERFSAQQFPDLHSELNLSSLELGDSALYFCASSSRRGLRTDTQYFGPGTRLTVL.

J is TRBJ2-2 and V is TRBV24-1; D might be TRBD1 (6 bases). Trimming took off 3 bases at V and 2 bases at J, with 12 bases between the two ends. Germline V gene lookup returns CDR1 KGHDR and CDR2 SFDVKD. The CDR3 is 16 amino acids. The CDR3 reads CATSDVRDKNTGELFF. CDR3 sequence (DNA): TGTGCCACCAGTGATGTCCGGGACAAAAACACCGGGGAGCTGTTTTTT.

The V gene is TRBV28, the J gene TRBJ2-1, with TRBD1 identical over 10 bases. The V and J ends lost 1 base and 14 bases, in that order; junction bases with no gene match: 8. The CDR3 has 14 amino acids. Germline V CDR1 and CDR2: MDHEN, SYDVKM. The CDR3 coding sequence is TGTGCCAGCAGTTTATTTAGGTCGGGACAGGGGAAGTTCTTC. Amino acids: CASSLFRSGQGKFF.

The chain has TRBV9 and TRBJ2-2; 7 positions agree with TRBD1. CDR3 length: 19 residues. Germline trimming cut 3 bases from V and 0 bases from J; bases unmatched to any gene: 14. The germline V gene has CDR1 SGDLS and CDR2 YYNGEE. This CDR3 is CASSAGGQSLYANTGELFF. CDR3 coding DNA: TGTGCCAGCAGCGCAGGGGGACAGAGCCTTTACGCGAACACCGGGGAGCTGTTTTTT.

The chain carries TRBV6-5 and TRBJ1-5; the D gene is possibly TRBD1 (6 bases). The germline gives CDR1 MNHEY, CDR2 SVGAGI. V was trimmed by 1 base and J by 4 bases, leaving 8 bases between them. The CDR3 runs to 14 residues. The chain's CDR3 is CASSYLQGNQPQHF. DNA for the CDR3: TGTGCCAGCAGTTACTTACAGGGTAATCAGCCCCAGCATTTT.

The gene calls are TRBV29-1 and TRBJ1-4; 11 positions agree with TRBD1. The V segment lost 3 bases and the J segment 1 base; nucleotides outside the gene matches: 7. The CDR3 extends over 17 amino acids. Germline CDR1 is SQVTM and CDR2 is ANQGSEA. The DNA of the CDR3 is TGCAGCGTTGACCTCAGGACAGGGGGCGGAACTAATGAAAAACTGTTTTTT. Its translation is CSVDLRTGGGTNEKLFF.

The chain uses TRBV3-1 (or the pseudogene TRBV3-2) and TRBJ1-3; 7 bases agree with TRBD1. Trimming cost V 0 bases and J 7 bases; bases outside gene matches: 6. CDR1 is LGHDT, CDR2 YNNKEL, per germline (reference sequence). The CDR3 spans 15 residues. This chain's CDR3 is CASSQDVNRGNTIYF. As DNA, the CDR3 is TGTGCCAGCAGCCAAGATGTCAACAGGGGTAACACCATATATTTT.

This rearrangement joins TRBV18 to TRBJ2-1, with 7 bases identical to TRBD2. The CDR3 runs 14 residues. Germline values: CDR1 KGHSH, CDR2 LQKENI. V lost 1 base to trimming and J lost 7 bases; unmatched junction nucleotides: 4. The CDR3 DNA reads TGTGCCAGCTCACCACGAGATAGCGGGAATGAGCAGTTCTTC. This sequence encodes CASSPRDSGNEQFF.

The chain joins TRBV7-8 to TRBJ1-5; D may be TRBD1 (6 bases). The CDR3 has 15 amino acids. Per the germline V gene, CDR1 is SGHVS and CDR2 is FQNEAQ. The V and J ends lost 1 base and 4 bases respectively, with 11 bases between them. The CDR3 DNA reads TGTGCCAGCAGCTTAGGTCCAGGGACAAATCAGCCCCAGCATTTT. This gives the protein CASSLGPGTNQPQHF. Together with reference TRBV7-8 and TRBJ1-5, the CDR3 gives the full variable domain: GAGVSQSPRYKVAKRGQDVALRCDPISGHVSLFWYQQALGQGPEFLTYFQNEAQLDKSGLPSDRFFAERPEGSVSTLKIQRTQQEDSAVYLCASSLGPGTNQPQHFGDGTRLSIL.

The chain employs TRBV28 and TRBJ2-5, with 8 bases lining up with TRBD2. Germline CDR1 MDHEN, CDR2 SYDVKM. V shed 7 bases, J shed 3 bases, and the junction held 4 bases outside the gene matches. This CDR3 contains 13 residues. CDR3 protein: CASNGGAEETQYF. The CDR3 coding sequence is TGTGCCAGCAACGGGGGGGCCGAAGAGACCCAGTACTTC.

This chain uses TRBV29-1 with TRBJ2-5, with D possibly being TRBD1 (6 bases). The length of the CDR3 is 14 residues. CDR1 and CDR2 from the germline V gene are SQVTM and ANQGSEA. Trimming took 1 base from V and 2 from J, leaving 11 bases between them. CDR3 bases: TGCAGCGTTGAAGTTAGCAGGGGTCAAGAGACCCAGTACTTC. Translation: CSVEVSRGQETQYF.

The chain has TRBV11-2 and TRBJ2-7, with D unresolved. Trimming removed 3 bases at V and 4 bases at J, with 7 bases between. This CDR3 is built from 12 residues. The germline CDR1 and CDR2 sequences are SGHAT and FQNNGV. CDR3 residues: CASSFLGYEQYV. The CDR3 DNA is TGTGCCAGCAGCTTTCTCGGTTACGAGCAGTACGTC.